Listed here is a single TCR beta chain. No cognate antigen has been identified for it. Base qualities are not provided; no much larger clone lies one nucleotide away. The data derive from a study of early T cells in non-severe SARS-CoV-2 infection (dated by TCRdb to about 2021). For context, the study as a whole: Bulk RNA from unsorted whole blood was used for TCR sequencing, so alpha and beta chains could not be paired.

A case-control design nested within a healthcare worker cohort in London, UK, was used, with weekly nasopharyngeal swab PCR tests and blood sampling performed. Between 23 and 31 March 2020, the week of the UK lockdown, healthcare workers were enrolled and then followed up weekly for as long as 16 weeks. The research as a whole found: VDJdb matching was skewed toward anti-spike CD8 responses and likely underestimated virus-specific expansions, missing private and CD4 specificities.

The CDR3 numbers 16 residues from cysteine through phenylalanine. Just the 48-base CDR3 DNA is kept, in frame starting at base 1. CDR1 and CDR2 were assigned from the germline V gene (reference sequence) as SEHNR and FQNEAQ. From V the trimming removes 2 bases and from J it removes 6 bases, while the gene matches leave 8 bases of the junction unaccounted for. Library preparation used 5' RACE. Data came from a NextSeq 500. To correct for sequencing error and PCR bias, the TCR library protocol tagged individual cDNA molecules with unique molecular identifiers. Sequencing covered both TCR alpha and beta chains, and within each sample the abundances of alpha and beta sequences were tightly co-correlated. The paper's data handling went like this. Decombinator V4 was used to annotate TCR sequences for V gene, J gene and CDR3. TCRs were defined as expanded if a significant change between any two time points was detected under a Poisson model with p below 0.0001. TCR abundances were normalised to the total number of TCRs sequenced per sample and expressed as counts per million. TRAV1-2 paired with TRAJ12, TRAJ20 or TRAJ33 defined MAIT TCRs, while TRAV10 paired with TRAJ18 defined iNKT TCRs. A search of VDJdb, accessed on 1 November 2021, was run for TCRs annotated to CMV, EBV and SARS-CoV-2, with TCRs annotated for multiple antigens excluded. TCRdb reworked the public reads: Q25 trimming with fastp, MiXCR clone assembly, productive beta chains retained. CDR3 protein duplicates are merged, each entry listing the most common genes and DNA. What appears here as the V and J calls and clone size reflects TCRdb's work, not the paper's. The sample profile shows roughly 81,000 distinct CDR3 sequences; around an eighth of them were found once. The ten largest clonotypes hold over 2% of the sample.

This TCR was recovered from an adult who was a healthcare worker with PCR-confirmed SARS-CoV-2 infection or an uninfected control (not recorded which). The material sequenced was whole blood. The V and J segments used are TRBV7-9 and TRBJ2-1, and 9 bases in between align with TRBD2. The DNA sequence follows: TGTGCCAGCAGCTTACCTACTAGCGGGCCGACCAATGAGCAGTTCTTC. This is translated as CASSLPTSGPTNEQFF. The full variable domain, with segments outside the CDR3 supplied by the reference TRBV7-9 and TRBJ2-1 proteins, appears as DTGVSQNPRHKITKRGQNVTFRCDPISEHNRLYWYRQTLGQGPEFLTYFQNEAQLEKSRLLSDRFSAERPKGSFSTLEIQRTEQGDSAMYLCASSLPTSGPTNEQFFGPGTRLTVL.